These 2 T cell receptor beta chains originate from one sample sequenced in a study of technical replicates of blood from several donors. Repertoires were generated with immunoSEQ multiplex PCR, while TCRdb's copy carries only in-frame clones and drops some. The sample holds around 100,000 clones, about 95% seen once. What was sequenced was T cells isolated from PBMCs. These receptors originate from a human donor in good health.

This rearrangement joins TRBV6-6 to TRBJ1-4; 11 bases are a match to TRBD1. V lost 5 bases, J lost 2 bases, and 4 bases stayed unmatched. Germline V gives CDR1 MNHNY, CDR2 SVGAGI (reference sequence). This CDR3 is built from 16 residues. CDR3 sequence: CASSGDRGGTNEKLFF. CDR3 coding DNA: TGTGCCAGCAGTGGGGACAGGGGGGGGACTAATGAAAAACTGTTTTTT.

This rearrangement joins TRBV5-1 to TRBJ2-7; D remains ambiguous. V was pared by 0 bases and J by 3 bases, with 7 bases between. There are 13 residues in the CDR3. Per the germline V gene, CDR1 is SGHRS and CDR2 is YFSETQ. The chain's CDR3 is CASSLEADYEQYF. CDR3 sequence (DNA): TGCGCCAGCAGCTTGGAGGCGGACTACGAGCAGTACTTC.